This TCR beta chain is from a study of regulatory T cells in long-lasting Graves disease. As to time point: newly diagnosed GD, antithyroid drugs for less than 3 months. RNA extracted from PBMCs served as the sequencing template. EDTA tubes held roughly 9.2 milliliters of peripheral blood from each patient. The CDR3 length is 15 residues. The trim removed 8 bases at V and 6 bases at J, leaving 13 bases unmatched. Per germline, CDR1 SGHTA and CDR2 FQGNSA. Many counts were recorded for this clonotype. Through Arm-PCR of CDR3 regions and iRepertoire HTBI primers, TCR beta libraries were built. TCRdb used MiXCR to reprocess the multiplex PCR reads, holding one entry per CDR3 protein. Seen here are 200,000 to 250,000 distinct CDR3 sequences, 20% observed once, and the top ten hold about 14%.

V is TRBV7-2 and J is TRBJ1-5; TRBD1 agrees at 7 bases. Sequenced material: peripheral blood mononuclear cells (PBMCs), taken at new diagnosis, from a patient treated with antithyroid drugs. The TCR sequence derives from a female donor with Graves disease. Written as DNA, the CDR3 is TGTGCCAGCGGTATGACACAGGGGAATTTTCAGCCCCAGCATTTT. Protein: CASGMTQGNFQPQHF.